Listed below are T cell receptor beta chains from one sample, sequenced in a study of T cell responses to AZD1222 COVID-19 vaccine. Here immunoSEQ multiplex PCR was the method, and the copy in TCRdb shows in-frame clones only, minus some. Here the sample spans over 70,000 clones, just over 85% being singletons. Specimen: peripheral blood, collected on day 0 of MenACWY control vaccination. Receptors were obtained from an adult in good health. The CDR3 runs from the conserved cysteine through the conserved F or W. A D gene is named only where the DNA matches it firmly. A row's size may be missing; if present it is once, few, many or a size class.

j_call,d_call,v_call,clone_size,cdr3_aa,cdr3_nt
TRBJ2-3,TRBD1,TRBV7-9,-,CASSLYGTGSADTQYF,TGTGCCAGCAGCTTATATGGGACAGGGAGTGCAGATACGCAGTATTTT
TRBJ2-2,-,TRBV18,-,CASSPGTVSNTGELFF,TGTGCCAGCTCACCAGGTACAGTCTCGAACACCGGGGAGCTGTTTTTT
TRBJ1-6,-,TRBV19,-,CASSISRDTDFYNSPLHF,TGTGCCAGTAGTATCTCGCGGGACACGGACTTCTATAATTCACCCCTCCACTTT
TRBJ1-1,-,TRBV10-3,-,CATSPTLSAEAFF,TGTGCCACCTCCCCTACTCTTTCGGCTGAAGCTTTCTTT
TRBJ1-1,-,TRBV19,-,CASSMTANTEAFF,TGTGCCAGTAGTATGACAGCAAACACTGAAGCTTTCTTT
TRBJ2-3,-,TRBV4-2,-,CASSQGTIGGNGRTDTQYF,TGTGCCAGCAGCCAGGGAACAATTGGAGGGAACGGTAGGACAGATACGCAGTATTTT
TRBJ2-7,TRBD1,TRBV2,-,CASDRGSLYEQYF,TGTGCCAGCGACAGGGGATCCCTCTACGAGCAGTACTTC
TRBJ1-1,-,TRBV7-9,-,CASSLSNSLTEAFF,TGTGCCAGCAGCTTATCTAACAGCCTCACTGAAGCTTTCTTT
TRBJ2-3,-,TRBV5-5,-,CASSAEGRDTQYF,TGTGCCAGCAGCGCGGAGGGGCGCGATACGCAGTATTTT
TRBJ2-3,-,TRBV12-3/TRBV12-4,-,CASSPGGDTQYF,TGTGCCAGCAGCCCAGGGGGGGATACGCAGTATTTT
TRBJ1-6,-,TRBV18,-,CASSLDRVSPLHF,TGTGCCAGCTCTCTCGACAGAGTTTCACCCCTCCACTTT
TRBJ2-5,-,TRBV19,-,CASQLEETQYF,TGTGCCAGCCAATTGGAGGAGACCCAGTACTTC
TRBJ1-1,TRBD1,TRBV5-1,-,CASRVVAGQVVGEAFF,TGCGCCAGCAGGGTAGTCGCGGGACAGGTTGTCGGTGAAGCTTTCTTT
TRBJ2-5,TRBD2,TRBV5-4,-,CASSWGSGGQETQYF,TGTGCCAGCAGCTGGGGTAGCGGGGGGCAAGAGACCCAGTACTTC
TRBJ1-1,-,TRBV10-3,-,CAISESVGRSTEAFF,TGTGCCATCAGTGAGTCGGTGGGGAGGTCCACTGAAGCTTTCTTT
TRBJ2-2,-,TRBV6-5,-,CASSMDRNTGELFF,TGTGCCAGCAGCATGGACAGGAACACCGGGGAGCTGTTTTTT
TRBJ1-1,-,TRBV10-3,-,CAISERGGDTEAFF,TGTGCCATCAGTGAGCGGGGTGGCGACACTGAAGCTTTCTTT
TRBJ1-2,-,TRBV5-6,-,CASSLGPPKDSYGYTF,TGTGCCAGCAGCTTGGGTCCCCCAAAGGACAGTTATGGCTACACCTTC
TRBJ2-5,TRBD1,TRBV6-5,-,CASRRQGGKETQYF,TGTGCCAGCAGGAGACAGGGGGGAAAAGAGACCCAGTACTTC
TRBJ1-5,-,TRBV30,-,CAWGAGDNQPQHF,TGTGCCTGGGGGGCCGGAGACAATCAGCCCCAGCATTTT
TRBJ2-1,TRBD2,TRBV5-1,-,CASSPKGAGGPNEQFF,TGCGCCAGCAGCCCTAAGGGAGCGGGGGGGCCCAATGAGCAGTTCTTC
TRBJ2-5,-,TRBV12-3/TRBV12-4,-,CASSLWNEETQYF,TGTGCCAGCAGTTTATGGAACGAAGAGACCCAGTACTTC
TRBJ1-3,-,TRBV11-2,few,CASSPVGENTIYF,TGTGCCAGCAGCCCCGTGGGTGAAAACACCATATATTTT
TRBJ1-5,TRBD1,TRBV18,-,CASSPVRSPGTGLNQPQHF,TGTGCCAGCTCACCAGTAAGGTCGCCAGGGACAGGACTCAATCAGCCCCAGCATTTT
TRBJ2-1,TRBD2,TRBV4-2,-,CASSQALAGVNEQFF,TGTGCCAGCAGCCAAGCCCTAGCGGGGGTTAATGAGCAGTTCTTC
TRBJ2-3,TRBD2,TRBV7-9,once,CASSADFAGDTDTQYF,TGTGCCAGCAGCGCAGATTTTGCGGGAGACACAGATACGCAGTATTTT
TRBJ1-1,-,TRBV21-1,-,CASSKEGRQGAAWFTEAFF,TGTGCCAGCAGCAAAGAGGGCCGACAGGGGGCGGCGTGGTTCACTGAAGCTTTCTTT
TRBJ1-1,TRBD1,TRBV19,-,CASTPRDRVSEAFF,TGTGCCAGTACCCCCCGGGACAGGGTTTCTGAAGCTTTCTTT
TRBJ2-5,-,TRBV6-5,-,CASSRQGGGSETQYF,TGTGCCAGCAGCCGTCAAGGGGGGGGATCGGAGACCCAGTACTTC
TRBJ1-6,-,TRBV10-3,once,CAISESRRTGEYNSPLHF,TGTGCCATCAGTGAGTCGAGGCGGACGGGGGAATATAATTCACCCCTCCACTTT
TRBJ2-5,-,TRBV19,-,CASSPLQETQYF,TGTGCCAGTAGTCCACTTCAAGAGACCCAGTACTTC
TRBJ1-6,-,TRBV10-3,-,CAISETTRDGSPLHF,TGTGCCATCAGTGAGACAACACGAGACGGTTCACCCCTCCACTTT
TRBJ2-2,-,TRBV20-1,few,CSASASGRNPTPTGELFF,TGCAGTGCTAGTGCATCGGGGCGAAACCCCACCCCCACCGGGGAGCTGTTTTTT
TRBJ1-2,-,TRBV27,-,CASSTDSLGYGYTF,TGTGCCAGCAGTACGGACAGTCTCGGCTATGGCTACACCTTC
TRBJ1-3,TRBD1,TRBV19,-,CASANQGASGNTIYF,TGTGCCAGTGCAAATCAGGGGGCCTCTGGAAACACCATATATTTT
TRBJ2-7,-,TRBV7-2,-,CASSYYASLSYEQYF,TGTGCCAGCAGCTACTACGCAAGTTTATCCTACGAGCAGTACTTC
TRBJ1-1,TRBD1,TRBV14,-,CASSQVGQGSNTEAFF,TGTGCCAGCAGCCAAGTTGGACAGGGGAGTAACACTGAAGCTTTCTTT
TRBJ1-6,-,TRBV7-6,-,CASSLREQSSYNSPLHF,TGTGCCAGCAGCTTAAGGGAACAGAGCTCTTATAATTCACCCCTCCACTTT
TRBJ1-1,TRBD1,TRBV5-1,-,CASSTGQGRGTEAFF,TGCGCCAGCAGCACGGGACAGGGGAGAGGCACTGAAGCTTTCTTT
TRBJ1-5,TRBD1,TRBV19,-,CASSPRTGAINQPQHF,TGTGCCAGTAGTCCCCGGACAGGGGCGATCAATCAGCCCCAGCATTTT
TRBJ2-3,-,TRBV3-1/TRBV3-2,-,CASSQDVAVVGTDTQYF,TGTGCCAGCAGCCAAGATGTTGCGGTTGTGGGCACAGATACGCAGTATTTT
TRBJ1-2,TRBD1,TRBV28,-,CASSLMGQGNYGYTF,TGTGCCAGCAGTTTAATGGGACAGGGGAACTATGGCTACACCTTC
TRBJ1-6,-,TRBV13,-,CASSPGTGNSPLHF,TGTGCCAGCAGCCCGGGGACGGGGAATTCACCCCTCCACTTT
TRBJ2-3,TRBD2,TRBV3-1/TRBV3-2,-,CASSQARTSVGTQYF,TGTGCCAGCAGCCAAGCCCGGACTAGCGTGGGTACGCAGTATTTT
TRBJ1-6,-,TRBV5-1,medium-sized,CASSLGTAYNSPLHF,TGCGCCAGCAGCTTGGGGACAGCATATAATTCACCCCTCCACTTT
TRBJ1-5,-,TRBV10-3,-,CAISRDSNQPQHF,TGTGCCATCAGTCGGGACAGCAATCAGCCCCAGCATTTT
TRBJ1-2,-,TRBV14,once,CASSPLVTNYGYTF,TGTGCCAGCAGCCCCTTAGTGACTAACTATGGCTACACCTTC